The subject of this entry is one T cell receptor (beta chain). Its antigen is still unknown. It has no much larger one-base neighbor in the sample; base qualities were not kept. The sample comes from a study of T cells in Graves' hyperthyroidism and ophthalmopathy (dated by TCRdb to the late 2010s). Concerning the study at large: Peripheral blood was sampled at the time of initial diagnosis, prior to any treatment. To identify TCR V-J signatures that set the groups apart, the researchers used a discovery cohort of about a hundred patients, made up of 43 with Graves' ophthalmopathy and 57 with stable Graves' hyperthyroidism. Prospective prediction of ophthalmopathy was tested in an independent validation cohort of 18 to 20 hyperthyroidism patients and 17 patients who later progressed to ophthalmopathy. The approximately 97 discovery patients were randomly divided into training and test sets at a 7:3 ratio. In roughly six Graves' hyperthyroidism patients, the study also compared T-cell repertoires from thyroid tissue with T-cell repertoires from blood. After blood sampling, hyperthyroidism patients were treated with methimazole at a starting dose of 30 mg daily, and ophthalmopathy patients were treated with high-dose intravenous methylprednisolone. The paper reports TCR Vbeta CDR3 sequencing of approximately 130 peripheral blood samples: 43 ophthalmopathy, under 85 hyperthyroidism and around 17 progressor patients. Overall results and qualifications from the work: Blood samples also contained most of the expanded thyroid clonotypes (frequency above 0.001), which suggests that blood repertoires may reflect thyroid immune responses. A model built on a 13 V-J signature distinguished ophthalmopathy from stable hyperthyroidism, reaching 85% to 90% sensitivity and around 81% specificity in cross-validation and 80%/75% in testing. In validation, progression to ophthalmopathy was predicted by the model with 70.59% sensitivity and 72% to 85% specificity, a median of approximately 6.5 months before onset. No statistical method was used to set the sample size in advance, and investigators knew the group allocation.

The TCR beta CDR3 regions were amplified from the RNA transcripts. The first round of RT-PCR for the TCR CDR3 was performed with the HTBI primer set and the Qiagen OneStep RT-PCR kit. A second multiplex PCR round built the libraries, followed by size selection and purification. The libraries were sequenced on an Illumina HiSeq2000 using paired-end 100 bp reads. As for the original processing: SOAPnuke was used to process the raw data, throwing out any read that contained adapters or uncalled bases, had a mean Phred below 15, or lacked an exact constant-primer or identifier match. COPE v1.2.5 was used to merge the high-quality paired reads, and each unique nucleotide sequence was defined as a clonotype. MiTCR v1.1 was used to align clonotypes to the IMGT TRBV, TRBD and TRBJ reference segments. Only V-J combinations with frequency above 0.0001, covering 99.2% of repertoires, were analysed. A TCS score was defined as the ratio of F50 (clonal expansion) to E x V (chaos), with BLOSUM62-based TCRdist applied between CDR3 peptides within each V-J. Welch's t-statistics and random forest reduced just over 500 V-J features to roughly 13, which were used in a naive Bayes classifier (R e1071). Through fastp at Q25 and MiXCR, TCRdb rebuilt clones from the public reads, retaining in-frame beta chains. All rows with the same CDR3 protein become a single entry with the most common DNA and genes. None of the V and J calls come from the authors' own analysis; TCRdb made them. The sample table shows approximately 250,000 distinct CDR3 sequences, and approximately 23% are seen once. The ten top clones hold 35% to 40% of the sample.

Ophthalmopathy patients had moderately to severely active disease, with a Clinical Activity Score of 3 or more, a NOSPECS grade of 4 or more, and a disease duration of less than 3 months. Any patient with an uncontrolled infection, another autoimmune disease, pregnancy or lactation was excluded. Diagnoses relied on clinical symptoms, serum thyroxine and TRAb, thyroid ultrasound and orbital computed tomography. PBMCs were isolated from about 9.2 ml of fresh peripheral blood by Ficoll-Paque density gradient centrifugation. Trizol reagent was used to extract total RNA, and RNA quality was then checked on an Agilent 2100 Bioanalyzer. The sequenced material came from blood. This sequence originates from a woman aged 40-49 years with Graves' ophthalmopathy.

In nucleotides, the sequence is TGTGCCAGCCGGGAGACCGAAGCTTTCTTT. Its product reads: CASRETEAFF. Here the chain combines TRBV6-1 and TRBJ1-1; a confident D gene designation cannot be given. The CDR3, cysteine through phenylalanine, is 10 amino acids long. Kept here is only the CDR3 DNA, which spans 30 bases and is read in frame from base 1. Sequences MNHNS (CDR1) and SASEGT (CDR2) are obtained from the germline V gene. V gives up 8 bases and J gives up 8 bases, and the segment between their germline ends measures 9 bases.